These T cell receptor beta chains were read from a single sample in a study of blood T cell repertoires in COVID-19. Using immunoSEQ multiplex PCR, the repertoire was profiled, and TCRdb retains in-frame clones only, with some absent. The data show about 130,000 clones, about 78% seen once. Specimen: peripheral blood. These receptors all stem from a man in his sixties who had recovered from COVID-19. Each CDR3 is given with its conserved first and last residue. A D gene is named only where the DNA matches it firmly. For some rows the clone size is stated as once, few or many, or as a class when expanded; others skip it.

cdr3_aa: CASSFGTSGPYNEQFF; cdr3_nt: TGTGCCAGCAGTTTCGGGACTAGCGGGCCGTACAATGAGCAGTTCTTC; d_call: TRBD2; clone_size: once; j_call: TRBJ2-1; v_call: TRBV6-5
cdr3_aa: CATSVEGASAGELFF; cdr3_nt: TGTGCCACCAGTGTTGAGGGAGCGTCAGCCGGGGAGCTGTTTTTT; d_call: NA; clone_size: NA; j_call: TRBJ2-2; v_call: TRBV24-1
cdr3_aa: CASSLEGNEKLFF; cdr3_nt: TGCGCCAGCAGCCTGGAGGGGAATGAAAAACTGTTTTTT; d_call: NA; clone_size: many; j_call: TRBJ1-4; v_call: TRBV5-1
cdr3_aa: CASSQDPGLANEQFF; cdr3_nt: TGCGCCAGCAGCCAAGATCCCGGACTAGCGAATGAGCAGTTCTTC; d_call: TRBD2; clone_size: NA; j_call: TRBJ2-1; v_call: TRBV4-3
cdr3_aa: CASSPGQGTSGANVLTF; cdr3_nt: TGTGCCAGCAGCCCCGGACAGGGAACCTCTGGGGCCAACGTCCTGACTTTC; d_call: TRBD1; clone_size: NA; j_call: TRBJ2-6; v_call: TRBV5-5
cdr3_aa: CASSTPGQGVRSNQPQHF; cdr3_nt: TGTGCCAGCAGTACTCCGGGACAGGGAGTCAGGAGCAATCAGCCCCAGCATTTT; d_call: TRBD1; clone_size: NA; j_call: TRBJ1-5; v_call: TRBV28
cdr3_aa: CASSLTGYNEQFF; cdr3_nt: TGTGCCAGCAGCTTAACGGGGTACAATGAGCAGTTCTTC; d_call: NA; clone_size: NA; j_call: TRBJ2-1; v_call: TRBV5-5
cdr3_aa: CASSSSGRYEQYF; cdr3_nt: TGTGCCAGTAGTTCTAGCGGACGGTACGAGCAGTACTTC; d_call: TRBD2; clone_size: NA; j_call: TRBJ2-7; v_call: TRBV19
cdr3_aa: CASSSRQGAEDTQYF; cdr3_nt: TGTGCCAGCAGTTCCAGACAGGGGGCTGAGGATACGCAGTATTTT; d_call: TRBD1; clone_size: NA; j_call: TRBJ2-3; v_call: TRBV6-2/TRBV6-3
cdr3_aa: CASSPLDRVEYAGELFF; cdr3_nt: TGTGCCAGCAGCCCACTAGACAGGGTAGAGTATGCCGGGGAGCTGTTTTTT; d_call: TRBD1; clone_size: NA; j_call: TRBJ2-2; v_call: TRBV7-2
cdr3_aa: CAWSVGQGRFF; cdr3_nt: TGTGCCTGGAGTGTAGGGCAGGGTCGTTTTTTT; d_call: NA; clone_size: NA; j_call: TRBJ1-4; v_call: TRBV30
cdr3_aa: CASSPGTTGGVDTQYF; cdr3_nt: TGTGCCAGCAGCCCGGGGACTACCGGGGGAGTAGATACGCAGTATTTT; d_call: TRBD2; clone_size: NA; j_call: TRBJ2-3; v_call: TRBV3-1/TRBV3-2
cdr3_aa: CASSIPAAHYIQYF; cdr3_nt: TGTGCCAGTAGTATCCCAGCGGCGCATTACATTCAGTACTTC; d_call: NA; clone_size: NA; j_call: TRBJ2-4; v_call: TRBV19
cdr3_aa: CASSPGLAGVYNEQFF; cdr3_nt: TGTGCCAGCAGCCCGGGACTAGCGGGGGTCTACAATGAGCAGTTCTTC; d_call: TRBD2; clone_size: NA; j_call: TRBJ2-1; v_call: TRBV11-2
cdr3_aa: CASSGTSGAYEQYF; cdr3_nt: TGTGCCAGCAGTGGGACTAGCGGGGCATACGAGCAGTACTTC; d_call: TRBD2; clone_size: NA; j_call: TRBJ2-7; v_call: TRBV2
cdr3_aa: CASTELRAEAFF; cdr3_nt: TGTGCCAGCACCGAGTTGAGGGCTGAAGCTTTCTTT; d_call: NA; clone_size: NA; j_call: TRBJ1-1; v_call: TRBV28
cdr3_aa: CASSQARTGTYEQYF; cdr3_nt: TGTGCCAGCAGCCAAGCAAGGACAGGGACCTACGAGCAGTACTTC; d_call: TRBD1; clone_size: NA; j_call: TRBJ2-7; v_call: TRBV3-1/TRBV3-2
cdr3_aa: CASSEGTGITDTQYF; cdr3_nt: TGTGCCAGCAGTGAAGGGACAGGGATCACAGATACGCAGTATTTT; d_call: TRBD1; clone_size: once; j_call: TRBJ2-3; v_call: TRBV6-4
cdr3_aa: CASREQGGTEAFF; cdr3_nt: TGTGCCAGTAGGGAACAGGGGGGAACTGAAGCTTTCTTT; d_call: TRBD1; clone_size: few; j_call: TRBJ1-1; v_call: TRBV19
cdr3_aa: CASSQGVGGYTF; cdr3_nt: TGCGCCAGCAGCCAAGGGGTGGGCGGCTACACCTTC; d_call: NA; clone_size: NA; j_call: TRBJ1-2; v_call: TRBV4-3
cdr3_aa: CSASGQGHYNEQFF; cdr3_nt: TGCAGTGCTAGTGGTCAGGGGCACTACAATGAGCAGTTCTTC; d_call: NA; clone_size: few; j_call: TRBJ2-1; v_call: TRBV20-1
cdr3_aa: CASSGQVGGETQYF; cdr3_nt: TGTGCCAGCAGCGGACAGGTTGGAGGGGAGACCCAGTACTTC; d_call: NA; clone_size: NA; j_call: TRBJ2-5; v_call: TRBV21-1
cdr3_aa: CASSAATGYQETQYF; cdr3_nt: TGTGCCAGCAGCGCCGCCACAGGTTACCAAGAGACCCAGTACTTC; d_call: NA; clone_size: NA; j_call: TRBJ2-5; v_call: TRBV5-5
cdr3_aa: CASSQRLAPGELFF; cdr3_nt: TGTGCCAGCAGCCAACGCCTAGCCCCCGGGGAGCTGTTTTTT; d_call: NA; clone_size: NA; j_call: TRBJ2-2; v_call: TRBV3-1/TRBV3-2
cdr3_aa: CASSLRTGKPYEQYF; cdr3_nt: TGTGCCAGCAGCTTGAGGACAGGGAAACCCTACGAGCAGTACTTC; d_call: TRBD1; clone_size: NA; j_call: TRBJ2-7; v_call: TRBV5-6
cdr3_aa: CASSLGEAQYF; cdr3_nt: TGTGCCAGCAGTTTAGGGGAGGCCCAGTACTTC; d_call: NA; clone_size: NA; j_call: TRBJ2-5; v_call: TRBV28
cdr3_aa: CASSYSVADRDEAFF; cdr3_nt: TGTGCCAGCAGTTACTCAGTCGCCGACAGGGATGAAGCTTTCTTT; d_call: TRBD1; clone_size: once; j_call: TRBJ1-1; v_call: TRBV6-5
cdr3_aa: CASSLGGPDNEQFF; cdr3_nt: TGTGCCAGCAGCTTAGGGGGCCCCGACAATGAGCAGTTCTTC; d_call: NA; clone_size: NA; j_call: TRBJ2-1; v_call: TRBV11-2
cdr3_aa: CSAVRDRFFHF; cdr3_nt: TGCAGTGCGGTCCGGGACAGGTTCTTCCACTTT; d_call: TRBD1; clone_size: NA; j_call: TRBJ1-6; v_call: TRBV20-1
cdr3_aa: CASSYSKGFETQYF; cdr3_nt: TGTGCCAGCAGTTACTCGAAGGGGTTTGAGACCCAGTACTTC; d_call: NA; clone_size: NA; j_call: TRBJ2-5; v_call: TRBV6-5
cdr3_aa: CASSLARIYNEQFF; cdr3_nt: TGTGCCAGCAGCTTGGCCAGAATATACAATGAGCAGTTCTTC; d_call: NA; clone_size: NA; j_call: TRBJ2-1; v_call: TRBV5-6
cdr3_aa: CASRGTGVTEAFF; cdr3_nt: TGTGCCAGCAGGGGGACAGGGGTAACTGAAGCTTTCTTT; d_call: TRBD1; clone_size: NA; j_call: TRBJ1-1; v_call: TRBV19
cdr3_aa: CASSLVRGVNTQYF; cdr3_nt: TGTGCCAGCAGCTTAGTCAGGGGAGTAAATACGCAGTATTTT; d_call: NA; clone_size: NA; j_call: TRBJ2-3; v_call: TRBV7-8
cdr3_aa: CASSRDRDEQFF; cdr3_nt: TGCGCCAGCAGCCGGGACAGGGATGAGCAGTTCTTC; d_call: TRBD1; clone_size: NA; j_call: TRBJ2-1; v_call: TRBV5-1
cdr3_aa: CASSQDVAGANFMNTEAFF; cdr3_nt: TGCGCCAGCAGCCAAGACGTGGCGGGGGCGAATTTCATGAACACTGAAGCTTTCTTT; d_call: NA; clone_size: NA; j_call: TRBJ1-1; v_call: TRBV4-3
cdr3_aa: CASSLGSAGSYQETQYF; cdr3_nt: TGTGCCAGCAGCTTAGGATCAGCGGGCTCGTACCAAGAGACCCAGTACTTC; d_call: NA; clone_size: NA; j_call: TRBJ2-5; v_call: TRBV7-2
cdr3_aa: CASSSVPVTGDSPLHF; cdr3_nt: TGCGCCAGCAGCTCCGTCCCAGTGACGGGGGATTCACCCCTCCACTTT; d_call: NA; clone_size: NA; j_call: TRBJ1-6; v_call: TRBV5-1
cdr3_aa: CASGSLATNEKLFF; cdr3_nt: TGTGCCAGCGGGAGCCTTGCAACTAATGAAAAACTGTTTTTT; d_call: NA; clone_size: NA; j_call: TRBJ1-4; v_call: TRBV5-6
cdr3_aa: CASSRQGTGYNSPLHF; cdr3_nt: TGTGCCAGCAGCAGACAGGGGACAGGATATAATTCACCCCTCCACTTT; d_call: TRBD1; clone_size: NA; j_call: TRBJ1-6; v_call: TRBV2
cdr3_aa: CASSSGLAGSGANVLTF; cdr3_nt: TGTGCCAGCTCATCCGGACTAGCGGGGTCTGGGGCCAACGTCCTGACTTTC; d_call: TRBD2; clone_size: NA; j_call: TRBJ2-6; v_call: TRBV18
cdr3_aa: CASSLESTNTEAFF; cdr3_nt: TGTGCCAGCAGTCTAGAGTCCACGAACACTGAAGCTTTCTTT; d_call: NA; clone_size: NA; j_call: TRBJ1-1; v_call: TRBV6-5
cdr3_aa: CASSGFGGNTEAFF; cdr3_nt: TGTGCCAGCAGTGGGTTCGGGGGGAACACTGAAGCTTTCTTT; d_call: NA; clone_size: NA; j_call: TRBJ1-1; v_call: TRBV7-8
cdr3_aa: CASLLAANTGELFF; cdr3_nt: TGTGCCAGCTTACTAGCGGCGAACACCGGGGAGCTGTTTTTT; d_call: TRBD2; clone_size: NA; j_call: TRBJ2-2; v_call: TRBV2
cdr3_aa: CASSLLTGDYQPQHF; cdr3_nt: TGTGCCAGCAGCTTACTTACAGGGGACTATCAGCCCCAGCATTTT; d_call: TRBD1; clone_size: NA; j_call: TRBJ1-5; v_call: TRBV7-8
cdr3_aa: CASSGGIDPGELFF; cdr3_nt: TGTGCCAGCAGTGGGGGGATAGACCCCGGGGAGCTGTTTTTT; d_call: NA; clone_size: NA; j_call: TRBJ2-2; v_call: TRBV6-2/TRBV6-3
cdr3_aa: CASSLRDTGGVQPQHF; cdr3_nt: TGTGCCAGCTCACTAAGGGACACGGGGGGAGTTCAGCCCCAGCATTTT; d_call: NA; clone_size: NA; j_call: TRBJ1-5; v_call: TRBV18
cdr3_aa: CASSLVQGHYEQYF; cdr3_nt: TGTGCCAGCAGCTTGGTGCAGGGACACTACGAGCAGTACTTC; d_call: NA; clone_size: NA; j_call: TRBJ2-7; v_call: TRBV5-6
cdr3_aa: CASSLGQGSSYNSPLHF; cdr3_nt: TGCGCCAGCAGCTTGGGACAGGGAAGCTCCTATAATTCACCCCTCCACTTT; d_call: TRBD1; clone_size: NA; j_call: TRBJ1-6; v_call: TRBV5-1
cdr3_aa: CASGVRVAGDSYNEQFF; cdr3_nt: TGTGCCAGCGGAGTTCGGGTAGCGGGAGATAGTTACAATGAGCAGTTCTTC; d_call: TRBD2; clone_size: NA; j_call: TRBJ2-1; v_call: TRBV2
cdr3_aa: CATSRTGNTGELFF; cdr3_nt: TGTGCCACCAGCAGGACAGGGAACACCGGGGAGCTGTTTTTT; d_call: NA; clone_size: many; j_call: TRBJ2-2; v_call: TRBV15
cdr3_aa: CASSQDGGWGTQYF; cdr3_nt: TGTGCCAGCAGCCAAGACGGGGGGTGGGGGACCCAGTACTTC; d_call: TRBD2; clone_size: NA; j_call: TRBJ2-5; v_call: TRBV3-1/TRBV3-2
cdr3_aa: CASEAGLPAYEQYF; cdr3_nt: TGTGCCAGCGAGGCGGGACTCCCGGCCTACGAGCAGTACTTC; d_call: NA; clone_size: NA; j_call: TRBJ2-7; v_call: TRBV2
cdr3_aa: CASSEALRGIEAFF; cdr3_nt: TGTGCCAGCAGTGAAGCGCTTCGAGGAATTGAAGCTTTCTTT; d_call: NA; clone_size: NA; j_call: TRBJ1-1; v_call: TRBV2
cdr3_aa: CASSLSQVSDTQYF; cdr3_nt: TGCGCCAGCAGCTTGAGTCAGGTCTCAGATACGCAGTATTTT; d_call: NA; clone_size: few; j_call: TRBJ2-3; v_call: TRBV5-1
cdr3_aa: CASCPGAWDTQYF; cdr3_nt: TGTGCCAGCTGCCCTGGGGCCTGGGATACGCAGTATTTT; d_call: NA; clone_size: NA; j_call: TRBJ2-3; v_call: TRBV7-9